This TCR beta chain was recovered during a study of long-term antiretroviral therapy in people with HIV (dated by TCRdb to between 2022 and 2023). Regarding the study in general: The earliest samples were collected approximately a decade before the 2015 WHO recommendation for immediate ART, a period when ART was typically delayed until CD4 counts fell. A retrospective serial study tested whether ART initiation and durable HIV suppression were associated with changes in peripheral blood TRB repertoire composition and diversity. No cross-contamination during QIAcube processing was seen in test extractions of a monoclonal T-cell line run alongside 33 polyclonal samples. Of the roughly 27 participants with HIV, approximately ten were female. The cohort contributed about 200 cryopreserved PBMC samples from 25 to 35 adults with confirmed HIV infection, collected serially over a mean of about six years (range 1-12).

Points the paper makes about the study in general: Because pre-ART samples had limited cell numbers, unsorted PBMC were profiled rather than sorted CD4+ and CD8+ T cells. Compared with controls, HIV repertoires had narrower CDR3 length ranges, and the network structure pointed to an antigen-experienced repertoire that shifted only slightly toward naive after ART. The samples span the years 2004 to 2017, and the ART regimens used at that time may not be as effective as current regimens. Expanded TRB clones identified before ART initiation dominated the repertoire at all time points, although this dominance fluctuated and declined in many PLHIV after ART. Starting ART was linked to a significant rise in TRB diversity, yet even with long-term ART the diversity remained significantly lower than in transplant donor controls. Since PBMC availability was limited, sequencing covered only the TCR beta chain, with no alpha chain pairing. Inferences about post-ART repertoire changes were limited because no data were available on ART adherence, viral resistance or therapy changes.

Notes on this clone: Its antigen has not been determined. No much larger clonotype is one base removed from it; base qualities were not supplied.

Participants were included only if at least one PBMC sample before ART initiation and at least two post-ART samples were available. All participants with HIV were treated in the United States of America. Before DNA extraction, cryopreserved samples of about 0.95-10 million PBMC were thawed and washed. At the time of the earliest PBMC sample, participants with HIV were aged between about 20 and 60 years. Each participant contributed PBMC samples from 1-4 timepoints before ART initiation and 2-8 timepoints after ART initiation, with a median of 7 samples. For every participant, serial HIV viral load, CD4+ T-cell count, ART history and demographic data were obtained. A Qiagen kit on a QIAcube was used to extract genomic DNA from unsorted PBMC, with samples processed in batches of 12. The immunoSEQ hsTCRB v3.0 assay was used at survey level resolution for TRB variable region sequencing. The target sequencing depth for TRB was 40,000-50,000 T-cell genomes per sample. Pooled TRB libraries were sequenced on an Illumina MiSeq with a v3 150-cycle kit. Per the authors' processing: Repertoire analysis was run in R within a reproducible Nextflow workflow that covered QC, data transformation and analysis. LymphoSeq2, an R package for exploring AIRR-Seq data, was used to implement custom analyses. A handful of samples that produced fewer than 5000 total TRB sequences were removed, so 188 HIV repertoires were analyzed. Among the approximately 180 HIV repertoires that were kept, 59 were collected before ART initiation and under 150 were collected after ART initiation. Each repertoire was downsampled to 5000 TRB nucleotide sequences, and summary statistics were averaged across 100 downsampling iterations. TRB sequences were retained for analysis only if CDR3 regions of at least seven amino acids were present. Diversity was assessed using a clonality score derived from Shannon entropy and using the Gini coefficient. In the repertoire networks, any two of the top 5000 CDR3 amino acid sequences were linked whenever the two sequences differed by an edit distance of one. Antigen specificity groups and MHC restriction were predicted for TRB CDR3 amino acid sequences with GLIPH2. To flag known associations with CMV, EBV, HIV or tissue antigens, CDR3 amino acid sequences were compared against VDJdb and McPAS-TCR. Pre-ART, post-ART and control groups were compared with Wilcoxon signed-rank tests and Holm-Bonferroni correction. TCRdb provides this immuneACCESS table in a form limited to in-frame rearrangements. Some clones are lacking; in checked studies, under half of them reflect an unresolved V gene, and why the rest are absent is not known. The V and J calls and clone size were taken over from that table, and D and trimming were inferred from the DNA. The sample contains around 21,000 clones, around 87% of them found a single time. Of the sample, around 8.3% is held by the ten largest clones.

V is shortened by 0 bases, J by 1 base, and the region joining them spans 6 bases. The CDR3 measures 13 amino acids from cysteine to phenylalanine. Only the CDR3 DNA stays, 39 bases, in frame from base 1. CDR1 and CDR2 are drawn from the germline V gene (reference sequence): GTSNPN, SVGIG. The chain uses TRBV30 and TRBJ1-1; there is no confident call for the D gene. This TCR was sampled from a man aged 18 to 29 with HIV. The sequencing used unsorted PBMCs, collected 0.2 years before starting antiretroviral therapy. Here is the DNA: TGTGCCTGGAGTGTAGCAGGGAACACTGAAGCTTTCTTT. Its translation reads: CAWSVAGNTEAFF.